A single sample gave rise to the 17 T cell receptor beta chains below, sequenced in a study of identical twins. TCRdb recomputed calls from the 5' RACE reads with MiXCR, one row per CDR3 protein. Of some 900,000 distinct CDR3 sequences in the sample, 12% were seen once. These data were also filed under a second study, of yellow fever vaccine responses in identical twins.

What was sequenced was PBMCs. The receptors originated from a woman between 18 and 29 years old in good health.

Turning to this clonotype: Relative to the germline gene, one junction end is altered; a read error may explain this. The rearrangement joins TRBV3-1 to TRBJ1-5; D is undetermined. Germline V gives CDR1 LGHDT, CDR2 YNNKEL (reference sequence). This CDR3 has 15 amino acids. CDR3 bases: TGTGCCAGCAGTCAAGGGCAGTCAAGCAATCAGCCCCAGCATTTT. This gives the protein CASSQGQSSNQPQHF.

A word on this clonotype: A much larger clonotype is one base distant, so this may be a read error. V is TRBV15 and J is TRBJ2-1; TRBD2 matches at 9 bases. Germline V gene data show CDR1 as LNHNV and CDR2 as YYDKDF (reference sequence). The V gene end was trimmed by 6 bases and the J gene end by 9 bases; junction bases not matched to a gene: 6. This CDR3 region has 13 residues. CDR3 loop: CATRTSGNIEQFF. The CDR3 DNA sequence: TGTGCCACCAGGACTAGCGGCAACATTGAGCAGTTCTTC.

This clonotype came up a few times. The V call is TRBV3-1, the J call TRBJ2-1, with unresolved D. V shed 7 bases and J shed 7 bases, with 14 bases lying between them. The CDR3 extends over 13 amino acids. Per the germline V gene, CDR1 is LGHDT and CDR2 is YNNKEL (reference sequence). In nucleotides, the CDR3 is TGTGCCAGCAACCCCGTCGGGCCGAATGAGCAGTTCTTC. Protein sequence: CASNPVGPNEQFF.

This clonotype was detected only a few times. CDR3 in DNA: TGTGCCAGCAGCGGCGGGAGCGGCAACAATGAGCAGTTCTTC. Translating gives CASSGGSGNNEQFF. The chain recombines TRBV6-1 with TRBJ2-1, with 7 bases aligning to TRBD2. The CDR3 sequence is 14 residues long. The J segment lost 5 bases and the V segment lost 6 bases, leaving 7 bases of the junction unmatched. Germline V gives CDR1 MNHNS, CDR2 SASEGT.

This clonotype came up a few times. CDR3 DNA: TGCGCCAGCAGCCAAATGGGGGGACGGGGGAATGAAAAACTGTTTTTT. It codes for CASSQMGGRGNEKLFF. The chain couples TRBV4-1 to TRBJ1-4, with D perhaps matching TRBD1 (5 bases). V was pared by 2 bases and J by 5 bases, with 15 bases between. The CDR3 length is 16 residues. In germline, CDR1 is MGHRA, CDR2 YSYEKL.

This clonotype was counted ten times or more. J is TRBJ1-1 and V is TRBV5-1, with TRBD1 matching over 7 bases. Germline V gives CDR1 SGHRS, CDR2 YFSETQ. The CDR3 length is 15 residues. V was pared by 1 base and J by 0 bases, with 3 bases of the junction left unmatched. Here the CDR3 reads CASSLSGGVNTEAFF. The DNA of the CDR3 is TGCGCCAGCAGCTTGTCAGGGGGGGTGAACACTGAAGCTTTCTTT.

The rearrangement uses TRBV7-9 and TRBJ2-2; D is uncertain. This CDR3 has 14 residues. Trimming removed 0 bases at V and 7 bases at J, with 9 bases between. Germline values: CDR1 SEHNR, CDR2 FQNEAQ (reference sequence). CDR3 loop: CASSLAARDGELFF. DNA of the CDR3: TGTGCCAGCAGCTTAGCGGCCAGAGACGGGGAGCTGTTTTTT.

The chain recombines TRBV3-1 with TRBJ2-1; 11 bases line up with TRBD1. V trimming: 0 bases; J trimming: 7 bases; junction bases outside the gene matches: 14. In germline, CDR1 is LGHDT, CDR2 YNNKEL (reference sequence). This CDR3 comprises 19 residues. The CDR3 nucleotides read TGTGCCAGCAGCCAAGATAGTTTTGCATGGGACAGGGGGTGGAATGAGCAGTTCTTC. It codes for CASSQDSFAWDRGWNEQFF.

The CDR3 here is CAINGGSNSPLHF. CDR3 nucleotides: TGTGCCATCAACGGAGGAAGTAATTCACCCCTCCACTTT. The J gene is TRBJ1-6, the V gene TRBV10-3; D remains ambiguous. CDR3 length: 13 residues. Looked up from germline, CDR1 is ENHRY and CDR2 is SYGVKD. Deletions cut 7 bases from V and 6 bases from J, with 10 bases between.

The CDR3, as DNA: TGTGCCAGCAGCAGAGGGGGGACAGGGAAATCACCCCTCCACTTT. As protein: CASSRGGTGKSPLHF. V and J are TRBV27 and TRBJ1-6, with 9 bases matching TRBD1. Germline values: CDR1 MNHEY, CDR2 SMNVEV (reference sequence). CDR3 size: 15 residues. V lost 6 bases to trimming and J lost 10 bases; unmatched junction nucleotides: 10.

This clonotype was counted between two and nine times. V gene TRBV5-6 combines with J gene TRBJ2-5; 10 bases are shared with TRBD1. V lost 4 bases and J lost 8; bases outside the gene matches: 5. This CDR3 region has 13 residues. Germline CDR1 and CDR2: SGHDT and YYEEEE. As DNA, the CDR3 is TGTGCCAGCAGCCAGGACAGGGGGAACACCCAGTACTTC. It specifies CASSQDRGNTQYF.

V and J are TRBV11-2 and TRBJ2-1; 13 nucleotides agree with TRBD2. J gave up 2 bases and V 5 bases, and 3 bases lay outside the gene matches. Germline CDR1 and CDR2: SGHAT and FQNNGV. The CDR3 contains 16 residues. The CDR3 here is CASSRTSGSTYNEQFF. CDR3 nucleotides: TGTGCCAGCAGCAGGACTAGCGGGAGTACCTACAATGAGCAGTTCTTC. The full variable domain, completed using reference TRBV11-2 and TRBJ2-1, is EAGVAQSPRYKIIEKRQSVAFWCNPISGHATLYWYQQILGQGPKLLIQFQNNGVVDDSQLPKDRFSAERLKGVDSTLKIQPAKLEDSAVYLCASSRTSGSTYNEQFFGPGTRLTVL.

There are a few counts of this clonotype. V gene TRBV7-9 combines with J gene TRBJ2-1; 8 bases are a match to TRBD1. V dropped 5 bases and J dropped 6; count of bases not matched to a gene: 12. The CDR3 runs to 16 residues. Germline V gene data show CDR1 as SEHNR and CDR2 as FQNEAQ (reference sequence). In nucleotides, the CDR3 is TGTGCCAGCAGCCCCCCGGGACAGGAAATTAGCAATGAGCAGTTCTTC. As protein: CASSPPGQEISNEQFF.

This clonotype was recorded a few times. The chain links TRBV5-1 to TRBJ2-7, with D possibly TRBD1 on 5 matching bases. In germline, CDR1 is SGHRS, CDR2 YFSETQ. CDR3 length: 16 amino acids. Trimming took 0 bases from V and 3 from J, leaving 16 bases between them. The CDR3 reads CASSLGVGQSNYEQYV. The CDR3 nucleotides read TGCGCCAGCAGCTTGGGGGTCGGACAAAGTAACTACGAGCAGTACGTC.

The chain employs TRBV6-1 and TRBJ2-3; TRBD2 matches 7 bases. This CDR3 contains 16 residues. The germline gives CDR1 MNHNS, CDR2 SASEGT. J lost 7 bases, V lost 2 bases, and 12 bases had no gene match. This CDR3 is CASSEPVAGQFYTQYF. CDR3 nucleotide sequence: TGTGCCAGCAGTGAACCTGTAGCGGGCCAGTTTTATACGCAGTATTTT.

This chain joins TRBV7-9 and TRBJ1-1; 10 positions agree with TRBD1. CDR3 length equals 14 residues. Germline trimming cut 5 bases from V and 7 bases from J; bases unmatched to any gene: 7. Germline loops: CDR1 SEHNR, CDR2 FQNEAQ (reference sequence). The chain's CDR3 is CASSVRDRGFEAFF. The CDR3 DNA is TGTGCCAGCAGCGTCCGGGACAGGGGATTTGAAGCTTTCTTT.

This clonotype was seen only a few times. The rearrangement uses TRBV3-1 and TRBJ2-7, with a possible D match to TRBD2 (6 bases). V was clipped by 9 bases and J by 7 bases, with 16 bases between them. Germline CDR1 LGHDT, CDR2 YNNKEL (reference sequence). The CDR3 has 12 amino acids. CDR3 DNA sequence: TGTGCCAGTGGACTAACCATTAGGGAGCAGTACTTC. Translated: CASGLTIREQYF.